These 3 T cell receptor beta chains came from one sample sequenced in a study of shared clonotypes between healthy human individuals. Generated by immunoSEQ multiplex PCR, the TCRdb table keeps only in-frame clones and is missing some. The sample includes around 1.6 million clones, around 98% of them seen just once. Specimen: naive CD4+ T cells sorted from blood. Subset reported: CD45RA+ positively selected. The receptors originated from a man aged 25 to 45 in good health.

CDR3 DNA sequence: TGTGCCAGTAGGCAGGGCAGCGGTGTAGGAGGCACTGAAGCTTTCTTT. This encodes CASRQGSGVGGTEAFF. This rearrangement joins TRBV19 to TRBJ1-1, with D perhaps TRBD1 (5 bases). V shed 6 bases and J shed 4 bases, with 21 bases lying between them. CDR1 is LNHDA, CDR2 SQIVND, per germline (reference sequence). The CDR3 is 16 amino acids.

Worth noting for this clone: This sample includes further DNA sequences coding for the same CDR3. V usage is TRBV15 and J usage is TRBJ2-5, with D maybe TRBD1 (5 bases). This CDR3 region has 13 residues. CDR1 LNHNV and CDR2 YYDKDF come from the germline V gene (reference sequence). V was cut by 3 bases and J by 1 base, with 6 bases left in between. CDR3 DNA: TGTGCCACCAGCAGGACAGCCCAAGAGACCCAGTACTTC. It translates to CATSRTAQETQYF. Full variable domain (outside the CDR3, taken from reference TRBV15 and TRBJ2-5): DAMVIQNPRYQVTQFGKPVTLSCSQTLNHNVMYWYQQKSSQAPKLLFHYYDKDFNNEADTPDNFQSRRPNTSFCFLDIRSPGLGDTAMYLCATSRTAQETQYFGPGTRLLVL.

As for this clone: Other DNA sequences in the same sample also yield this CDR3. V gene TRBV5-4 combines with J gene TRBJ2-3; D is undetermined. V was cut by 2 bases and J by 0 bases, with 10 bases left in between. Germline values: CDR1 SGHNT, CDR2 YYREEE (reference sequence). This CDR3 spans 15 amino acids. CDR3: CASSFGSTSTDTQYF. In nucleotides, the CDR3 is TGTGCCAGCAGCTTTGGCAGTACTAGCACAGATACGCAGTATTTT.